The 13 T cell receptor beta chains below all came from one sample that was sequenced in a study of OX40 agonist ivuxolimab in advanced cancers. Only in-frame clones appear in the TCRdb table, and some are missing; sequencing was by immunoSEQ multiplex PCR. The sample yields more than 45,000 clones, roughly 91% seen once. Sequenced material: CD4+ or CD8+ T cells sorted from blood, taken in a trial of the OX40 agonist ivuxolimab. All receptors come from an adult with an advanced solid tumor such as melanoma, head and neck, liver or kidney cancer.

The chain is built from TRBV15 and TRBJ2-7; 8 nucleotides match TRBD1. The CDR3 runs 13 residues. V shed 8 bases and J 1 base; nucleotides not matched to a gene: 4. Germline CDR1 and CDR2: LNHNV and YYDKDF (reference sequence). The CDR3 region is CATGTGPSYEQYF. The CDR3 DNA reads as TGTGCCACCGGGACAGGTCCGTCCTACGAGCAGTACTTC.

The chain joins TRBV4-2 to TRBJ1-2, with D perhaps TRBD1 (5 bases). The CDR3 contains 15 residues. The V end was cut by 3 bases, the J end by 2 bases, with 13 bases between. Per germline, CDR1 LGHNA and CDR2 YNFKEQ. The CDR3 loop reads CASSQPGRENYGYTF. DNA for the CDR3: TGTGCCAGCAGCCAGCCGGGACGAGAGAACTATGGCTACACCTTC.

The rearrangement joins TRBV5-1 to TRBJ2-1; D unclear. Trimming took off 2 bases at V and 9 bases at J, with 12 bases between the two ends. This CDR3 has 13 residues. Germline V gene data show CDR1 as SGHRS and CDR2 as YFSETQ. CDR3 sequence: CASSFYEEGEQFF. In nucleotides, the CDR3 is TGCGCCAGCAGCTTTTATGAGGAAGGTGAGCAGTTCTTC.

The rearrangement uses TRBV7-6 and TRBJ2-7, with D tentatively TRBD2 (7 bases). CDR3 length equals 14 residues. The V and J ends lost 5 bases and 3 bases respectively, with 14 bases between them. From germline, CDR1 is SGHVS and CDR2 FNYEAQ. The CDR3 region has the DNA TGTGCCAGCAGCCAGTCGGGGGGCTACTACGAGCAGTACTTC. Protein product: CASSQSGGYYEQYF.

The chain combines TRBV4-1 with TRBJ2-1, with 11 positions matching TRBD2. The CDR3 has 19 amino acids. Germline V gives CDR1 MGHRA, CDR2 YSYEKL. The junction had 15 bases not matched to a gene; V was cut back by 1 base and J by 7 bases. As DNA, the CDR3 is TGCGCCAGCAGCCAAGGCCTCCCAATACTAGCGGGAGAAAGGAATGAGCAGTTCTTC. This codes for CASSQGLPILAGERNEQFF.

The chain employs TRBV4-2 and TRBJ1-2; 7 bases map to TRBD1. Per germline, CDR1 LGHNA and CDR2 YNFKEQ. The trim removed 4 bases at V and 6 bases at J, leaving 11 bases unmatched. The CDR3 totals 15 residues. Written as DNA, the CDR3 is TGTGCCAGCAGCCTGACAGGGAAACTGATTGATGGCTACACCTTC. It yields the protein CASSLTGKLIDGYTF.

The rearrangement uses TRBV5-1 and TRBJ2-1; D unresolved. V was cut by 3 bases and J by 7 bases, with 14 bases left in between. The CDR3 consists of 14 residues. CDR1 and CDR2 from the germline V gene are SGHRS and YFSETQ. CDR3 in amino acids: CASSWAVASNEQFF. The DNA for the CDR3 is TGCGCCAGCAGCTGGGCTGTCGCTAGTAATGAGCAGTTCTTC.

The V gene is TRBV5-1, the J gene TRBJ2-7; 10 positions agree with TRBD1. The V gene's germline CDR1 is SGHRS and CDR2 YFSETQ. V gave up 4 bases and J gave up 3 bases; unmatched junction bases: 7. This CDR3 contains 15 residues. This chain's CDR3 is CASSPGQGGIYEQYF. CDR3 nucleotide sequence: TGCGCCAGCAGCCCCGGACAGGGGGGGATCTACGAGCAGTACTTC.

This chain connects TRBV28 to TRBJ1-5; possibly TRBD1 for D (6 bases). The germline V gene encodes CDR1 MDHEN and CDR2 SYDVKM. The V and J ends lost 4 bases and 8 bases respectively, with 18 bases between them. The CDR3 has 15 residues. Written as DNA, the CDR3 is TGTGCCAGCAGTTCGGCTTCACAGGGTGAGAAGCCCCAGCATTTT. Protein product: CASSSASQGEKPQHF.

The chain employs TRBV5-1 and TRBJ1-1, with D maybe TRBD1 (6 bases). Germline-derived CDR1 and CDR2 are SGHRS and YFSETQ. V lost 0 bases and J lost 2, with 14 bases in between. This CDR3 is built from 16 residues. The CDR3 DNA is TGCGCCAGCAGCTTGGGGGGGCAGGGACCCAACACTGAAGCTTTCTTT. Translation: CASSLGGQGPNTEAFF.

This clone is a singleton in its sample. The chain links TRBV5-1 to TRBJ2-3, with 7 positions matching TRBD2. V dropped 2 bases and J dropped 1; count of bases not matched to a gene: 4. CDR1 is SGHRS, CDR2 YFSETQ, per germline. This CDR3 contains 15 residues. For the CDR3, the DNA is TGCGCCAGCAGCTTTGGAAGCGGGGGCACAGATACGCAGTATTTT. Amino acid sequence: CASSFGSGGTDTQYF.

V and J are TRBV16 and TRBJ2-3; D unclear. This CDR3 has 17 amino acids. V lost 0 bases to trimming and J lost 2 bases, with 15 bases between them. The germline V gene encodes CDR1 KGHSY and CDR2 FQNENV. The CDR3 region has the DNA TGTGCCAGCAGCCAATCTCCTCAGGAACTACTCACAGATACGCAGTATTTT. This translates into CASSQSPQELLTDTQYF.

This sequence joins TRBV6-5 and TRBJ2-3; perhaps TRBD1 as D (6 bases). V was cut by 4 bases and J by 0 bases, with 11 bases left in between. Germline-derived CDR1 and CDR2 are MNHEY and SVGAGI. The CDR3 has 15 amino acids. The CDR3 DNA follows: TGTGCCAGCAGTTTTGGGGGCCGGAGCACAGATACGCAGTATTTT. Amino acid sequence: CASSFGGRSTDTQYF.